The source of this T cell receptor beta chain is a study of blood T cells in healthy people across ages. Peripheral blood from each donor was collected in a volume of roughly 9.2 milliliters. The authors ran a second PCR of 7 to 11 cycles using a sample-barcoded 5' primer and a J-beta primer mix. One entry per CDR3 protein results from TCRdb running MiXCR on the 5' RACE reads. The sample shows around 900,000 distinct CDR3 sequences, roughly half of them seen only once. The V and J ends lost 6 bases and 7 bases respectively, with 25 bases between them. The CDR3 has 16 residues. CDR1 is DFQATT, CDR2 SNEGSKA, per germline (reference sequence).

This clonotype originated in a woman in her sixties in good health. The sequenced sample consisted of blood. The genes are TRBV20-1 and TRBJ2-1, with D perhaps matching TRBD2 (5 bases). The CDR3 DNA sequence: TGCAGTGCCAATAGTTGGGCGGGTATGCGCAAGAATGAGCAGTTCTTC. Amino acids: CSANSWAGMRKNEQFF.